The source of this T cell receptor beta chain is a study of molecular identifiers for immune sequencing clone quantification. Each CDR3 protein is one row after TCRdb ran MiXCR on the PCR reads. Of approximately 550,000 distinct CDR3 sequences listed, roughly 24% are singletons. Germline values: CDR1 SGHRS, CDR2 YFSETQ. V lost 4 bases and J lost 1, with 12 bases in between. There are 14 residues in the CDR3. This clonotype was counted between two and nine times. Its antigen is unidentified. Study-wide results and caveats: Clones of above 20 RNA copies carried over 97% of effector molecules; in naive cells they carried under 1%. The study reportedly detected spiked Jurkat TCR RNA from one cell among approximately 1 million naive cells.

Sorted cells numbering roughly 18,000 to 1,100,000, with 10%, 30% or 50% RNA, yielded the naive CD8 libraries. This rearrangement joins TRBV5-1 to TRBJ2-7; weak D call: TRBD1 (6 bases). The TCR comes from a human donor in good health. Some libraries in this study had Jurkat cell RNA spiked in. Sequencing was carried out using naive CD8+ T cells from blood, with Jurkat cell RNA spiked in. Subset of the sample: FACS-sorted CD8+CD4-CCR7+CD45RA+ naive T cells. The CDR3 nucleotides are TGCGCCAGCAGCGCCTTGGGACATTCCTACGAGCAGTACTTC. Translated: CASSALGHSYEQYF.